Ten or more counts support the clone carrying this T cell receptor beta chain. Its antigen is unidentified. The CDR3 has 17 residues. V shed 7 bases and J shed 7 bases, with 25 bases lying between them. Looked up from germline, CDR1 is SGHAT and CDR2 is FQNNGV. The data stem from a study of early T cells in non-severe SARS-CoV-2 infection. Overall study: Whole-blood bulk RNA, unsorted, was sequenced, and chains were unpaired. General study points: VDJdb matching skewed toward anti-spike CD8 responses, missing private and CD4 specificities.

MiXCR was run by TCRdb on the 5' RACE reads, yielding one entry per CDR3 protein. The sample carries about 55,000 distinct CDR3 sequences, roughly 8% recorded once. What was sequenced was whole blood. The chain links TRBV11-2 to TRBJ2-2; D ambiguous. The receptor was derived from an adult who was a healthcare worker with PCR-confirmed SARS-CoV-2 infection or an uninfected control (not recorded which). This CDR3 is CASTTVRRSPSGGELFF. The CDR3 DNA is TGTGCCAGCACCACTGTCCGGAGATCACCATCTGGCGGGGAGCTGTTTTTT.